One sample yielded the 20 T cell receptor beta chains listed below, sequenced in a study of T-cell reconstitution after alpha-beta-depleted transplantation in children. Unique molecular identifiers were incorporated into the prepared TCRbeta library. MiXCR was run by TCRdb on the PCR reads, yielding one entry per CDR3 protein. Here the sample spans around 29,000 distinct CDR3 sequences, over 5% being singletons. The sample here was PBMCs, mostly from graft donor cells, taken 180 days after TCRalphabeta/CD19-depleted stem cell transplant. The receptors come from a male patient under 18 who had a stem cell transplant for acute myeloid leukemia, so the T cells may come from the graft donor.

This clonotype was found many times. J is TRBJ2-1 and V is TRBV19; TRBD1 agrees at 7 bases. Germline CDR1 and CDR2: LNHDA and SQIVND (reference sequence). The CDR3 has 14 residues. V lost 4 bases and J lost 3; bases outside the gene matches: 3. The CDR3 protein is CASSTGQFYNEQFF. The CDR3 DNA is TGTGCCAGTAGTACGGGACAGTTCTACAATGAGCAGTTCTTC.

This clonotype showed up many times. The V gene is TRBV20-1, the J gene TRBJ1-4; perhaps TRBD1 as D (5 bases). The germline V and J ends were trimmed by 3 bases and 2 bases, with 16 bases remaining between them. CDR1 and CDR2 from the germline V gene are DFQATT and SNEGSKA (reference sequence). The CDR3 runs to 16 residues. This chain's CDR3 is CSASPRGASTNEKLFF. CDR3 DNA: TGCAGTGCTAGCCCTCGAGGGGCTTCGACTAATGAAAAACTGTTTTTT.

With respect to this clonotype: Given a much more abundant clone one base away, this may be a read error. The chain employs TRBV12-3 or TRBV12-4 and TRBJ2-2; TRBD2 matches 16 bases. The CDR3 totals 18 residues. The CDR3, as DNA: TGTGCCATCAGTTTCGGGACTAGCGGGAGGGCCCGGGGCGGGGAGCTGTTTTTT. This translates into CAISFGTSGRARGGELFF.

Ten or more counts support this clonotype. The V call is TRBV7-9, the J call TRBJ2-3; 12 bases match TRBD2. Per the germline V gene, CDR1 is SEHNR and CDR2 is FQNEAQ (reference sequence). J lost 1 base, V lost 3 bases, and 5 bases had no gene match. The CDR3 sequence is 17 residues long. The CDR3 sequence is CASSFGRLAGGTDTQYF. CDR3 nucleotides: TGTGCCAGCAGCTTTGGGCGACTAGCGGGGGGCACAGATACGCAGTATTTT.

This clonotype was recorded many times. V and J are TRBV20-1 and TRBJ1-2; D is ambiguous. The V end lost 8 bases, the J end lost 0 bases, and 10 bases lay between the germline ends. Germline assignment: CDR1 DFQATT and CDR2 SNEGSKA (reference sequence). The CDR3 is 12 amino acids. The DNA for the CDR3 is TGCAGTCCTTCCGGTTCTAACTATGGCTACACCTTC. This gives the protein CSPSGSNYGYTF.

Ten or more counts support this clonotype. J is TRBJ1-1 and V is TRBV28; 7 positions match TRBD1. CDR3 size: 12 residues. J was trimmed by 7 bases and V by 5 bases; bases with no gene match: 4. Germline CDR1 and CDR2: MDHEN and SYDVKM. The DNA for the CDR3 is TGTGCCAGCAGTAGGGGGCGCTTTGAAGCTTTCTTT. As protein: CASSRGRFEAFF.

Ten or more counts support this clonotype. The V and J genes are TRBV18 and TRBJ1-1; 7 nucleotides match TRBD1. After removal of 3 bases from V and 1 base from J, the junction contained 5 bases not matched to a gene. Germline V gene data show CDR1 as KGHSH and CDR2 as LQKENI. The CDR3 covers 15 residues. In nucleotides, the CDR3 is TGTGCCAGCTCACCCCCAGGGACAGCGAACACTGAAGCTTTCTTT. It translates to CASSPPGTANTEAFF.

In this sample, this clonotype turned up many times. The chain is built from TRBV15 and TRBJ1-3, with D tentatively TRBD1 (5 bases). The CDR3 runs to 14 residues. Trimming took off 1 base at V and 4 bases at J, with 8 bases between the two ends. The germline CDR1 and CDR2 sequences are LNHNV and YYDKDF (reference sequence). The CDR3 spells CATSRAGLGNTIYF. CDR3 DNA sequence: TGTGCCACCAGCAGAGCAGGGTTGGGAAACACCATATATTTT.

This clonotype was found many times. The chain is built from TRBV29-1 and TRBJ2-2, with 7 nucleotides matching TRBD2. The CDR3 is 14 residues long. V lost 7 bases, J lost 3 bases, and 8 bases stayed unmatched. Germline V gene data show CDR1 as SQVTM and CDR2 as ANQGSEA. This CDR3 reads CSARGGRDTGELFF. The CDR3 DNA reads TGCAGCGCCCGCGGAGGGAGGGACACCGGGGAGCTGTTTTTT.

In this sample, this clonotype turned up many times. The rearrangement uses TRBV28 and TRBJ1-3; tentatively, D is TRBD1 (6 bases). The V and J ends lost 11 bases and 0 bases respectively, with 20 bases between them. Germline V CDR1 and CDR2: MDHEN, SYDVKM. There are 16 residues in the CDR3. CDR3 in DNA: TGTGCCTCCGGGGGGGCGGCCTCACTCTCTGGAAACACCATATATTTT. It yields the protein CASGGAASLSGNTIYF.

This clonotype was seen at least ten times. This chain joins TRBV5-1 and TRBJ2-3, with 7 bases that match TRBD1. The CDR3 covers 16 residues. Looked up from germline, CDR1 is SGHRS and CDR2 is YFSETQ. The V segment lost 4 bases and the J segment 4 bases; nucleotides outside the gene matches: 12. CDR3 amino acids: CASSPGQAWTADTQYF. As DNA, the CDR3 is TGCGCCAGCAGCCCAGGACAGGCGTGGACGGCAGATACGCAGTATTTT.

This clonotype was counted ten times or more. The chain couples TRBV7-9 to TRBJ1-3; no definite D call. The V end lost 2 bases, the J end lost 0 bases, and 14 bases lay between the germline ends. The CDR3 is 17 residues long. Germline loops: CDR1 SEHNR, CDR2 FQNEAQ (reference sequence). The CDR3 DNA reads TGTGCCAGCAGCTTAAAGGGTTTCAGTTCCTCTGGAAACACCATATATTTT. Its protein product is CASSLKGFSSSGNTIYF.

This clonotype was counted many times. The chain links TRBV2 to TRBJ2-7, with a tentative D call TRBD2 (6 bases). Germline CDR1 reads SNHLY; CDR2 reads FYNNEI. Trimming left V 8 bases short and J 0 bases short, with 17 bases between. This CDR3 spans 15 amino acids. The CDR3 DNA is TGTGCCAGCCTGCCTTATACTAGCCTCTCCTACGAGCAGTACTTC. Translated: CASLPYTSLSYEQYF.

There are many counts of this clonotype. The chain uses TRBV28 and TRBJ2-3; 8 bases match TRBD2. J gave up 7 bases and V 3 bases, and 9 bases lay outside the gene matches. The CDR3 runs to 15 residues. Germline V CDR1 and CDR2: MDHEN, SYDVKM. Here the CDR3 reads CASSLSGSAQYTQYF. As DNA, the CDR3 is TGTGCCAGCAGTTTGAGCGGGAGCGCACAATATACGCAGTATTTT. Looking up the rest from reference TRBV28 and TRBJ2-3 gives the full variable domain: DVKVTQSSRYLVKRTGEKVFLECVQDMDHENMFWYRQDPGLGLRLIYFSYDVKMKEKGDIPEGYSVSREKKERFSLILESASTNQTSMYLCASSLSGSAQYTQYFGPGTRLTVL.

This clonotype was picked up many times. This sequence joins TRBV7-3 and TRBJ1-1, with D possibly matching TRBD1 (5 bases). The V gene lost 5 bases and the J gene lost 3 bases, with 10 bases spanning the gap. Per germline, CDR1 SGHTA and CDR2 FQGTGA. This CDR3 has 13 amino acids. The CDR3 protein is CASSQQGYTEAFF. CDR3 DNA: TGTGCCAGCAGCCAGCAGGGCTACACTGAAGCTTTCTTT.

The table lists this clonotype with a few counts. A much bigger clone sits one base away, suggesting this may be a read error. This chain uses TRBV29-1 with TRBJ2-5, with D uncertain. CDR1 is SQVTM and CDR2 is ANQGSEA in the germline V gene. Trimming took off 7 bases at V and 7 bases at J, with 13 bases between the two ends. The CDR3 sequence is 11 residues long. For the CDR3, the DNA is TGCAGCGCGGCGGCTTTGGGGACCCAGTACTTC. It specifies CSAAALGTQYF.

The sample holds many counts of this clonotype. This chain uses TRBV6-1 with TRBJ2-5; D assignment may be TRBD1 or TRBD2 (6 bases each). This CDR3 contains 14 residues. The germline V and J ends were trimmed by 6 bases and 5 bases, with 16 bases remaining between them. The germline V gene encodes CDR1 MNHNS and CDR2 SASEGT. The CDR3, as DNA: TGTGCCAGCAGAGAGGGGGGTGTCGTGGAGACCCAGTACTTC. This translates into CASREGGVVETQYF.

In its sample, this clonotype was seen many times. The J gene is TRBJ1-3, the V gene TRBV29-1, with a weak D call TRBD1 (5 bases). Trimming stripped 6 bases from V and 0 bases from J, with 9 bases between. The CDR3 is 13 amino acids. Per germline, CDR1 SQVTM and CDR2 ANQGSEA. CDR3 loop: CSVPGISGNTIYF. For the CDR3, the DNA is TGCAGCGTCCCAGGGATCTCTGGAAACACCATATATTTT.

Ten or more counts support this clonotype. The chain links TRBV4-3 to TRBJ2-7, with D possibly TRBD2 on 6 matching bases. The germline V and J ends were trimmed by 0 bases and 2 bases, with 14 bases remaining between them. In germline, CDR1 is LGHNA, CDR2 YSLEER. This CDR3 has 16 residues. CDR3 nucleotides: TGCGCCAGCAGCCAAGATCTTGGAGGGGTCGCCTACGAGCAGTACTTC. It translates to CASSQDLGGVAYEQYF.

This clonotype was detected ten times or more. DNA of the CDR3: TGTGCCAGCAGTTACTCGTCTAGCGGAGCAAACACCGGGGAGCTGTTTTTT. Its protein is CASSYSSSGANTGELFF. The V and J genes are TRBV6-5 and TRBJ2-2; 7 nucleotides agree with TRBD2. V gave up 0 bases and J gave up 2 bases; unmatched junction bases: 6. This CDR3 is 17 amino acids long. Germline CDR1 is MNHEY and CDR2 is SVGAGI.